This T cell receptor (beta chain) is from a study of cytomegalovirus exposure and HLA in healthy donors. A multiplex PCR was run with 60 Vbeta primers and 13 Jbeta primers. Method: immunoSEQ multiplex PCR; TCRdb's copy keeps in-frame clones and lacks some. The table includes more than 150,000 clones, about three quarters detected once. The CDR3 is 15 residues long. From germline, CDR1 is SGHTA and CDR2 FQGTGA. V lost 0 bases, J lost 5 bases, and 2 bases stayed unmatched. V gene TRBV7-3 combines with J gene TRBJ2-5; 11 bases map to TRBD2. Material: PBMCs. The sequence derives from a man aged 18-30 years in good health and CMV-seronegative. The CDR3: CASSLTASGGETQYF. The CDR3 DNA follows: TGTGCCAGCAGCTTAACGGCTAGCGGGGGGGAGACCCAGTACTTC.